The 23 T cell receptor beta chains below were found in one sample sequenced in a study of blood T cells in healthy people across ages. Sample-barcoded 5' priming and a J-beta primer mix drove a second PCR of 7 to 11 cycles. MiXCR, applied by TCRdb to the 5' RACE reads, yields one record per CDR3 protein. The sample contains hundreds of thousands of distinct CDR3 sequences, more than 25% of which appear only once. These data were also filed under a second study, of T cells of mothers and their children.

The sample consisted of blood. Receptors were obtained from a boy between 10 and 17 years old in good health.

This rearrangement joins TRBV12-3 or TRBV12-4 to TRBJ2-5, with D tentatively TRBD1 (6 bases). The CDR3 is 16 residues long. V was cut by 4 bases and J by 3 bases, with 18 bases left in between. The CDR3 coding sequence is TGTGCCAGCAGTTCCCACAGGGAATTCCCTAAAGAGACCCAGTACTTC. It codes for CASSSHREFPKETQYF.

This clonotype turned up a few times. The chain uses TRBV7-8 and TRBJ2-7, with no clear D. Trimming shortened V by 5 bases and J by 6 bases, and 17 bases separated the two germline ends. Per germline, CDR1 SGHVS and CDR2 FQNEAQ. This CDR3 is built from 14 residues. CDR3 nucleotide sequence: TGTGCCAGCAGCCCCGGGCTGGTCTTAAGCGAGCAGTACTTC. As protein: CASSPGLVLSEQYF.

The J gene is TRBJ1-1, the V gene TRBV24-1; 8 bases are a match to TRBD1. CDR1 KGHDR and CDR2 SFDVKD come from the germline V gene. Losses at the gene ends were 5 bases for V and 5 bases for J; bases not matched to a gene: 15. The CDR3 is 17 residues long. Written as DNA, the CDR3 is TGTGCCACCAGTGGCCCTCAAGGACAGGGAAGGGAGACTGAAGCTTTCTTT. Encoded protein: CATSGPQGQGRETEAFF.

V and J are TRBV6-5 and TRBJ2-1; no clear D. Trimming removed 2 bases from V and 8 bases from J, with 10 bases in between. Per the germline V gene, CDR1 is MNHEY and CDR2 is SVGAGI. The CDR3 runs to 13 residues. In nucleotides, the CDR3 is TGTGCCAGCAGTTACCAGGAAACAGATGAGCAGTTCTTC. This encodes CASSYQETDEQFF.

The chain has TRBV3-1 and TRBJ2-6; D remains ambiguous. The germline CDR1 and CDR2 sequences are LGHDT and YNNKEL (reference sequence). V gave up 2 bases and J gave up 0 bases, with 2 bases separating them. The CDR3 is 14 amino acids. CDR3 nucleotides: TGTGCCAGCAGCCAAATCTCTGGGGCCAACGTCCTGACTTTC. Translated, it gives CASSQISGANVLTF.

J is TRBJ1-2 and V is TRBV2, with 11 bases matching TRBD1. V trimming: 4 bases; J trimming: 8 bases; junction bases outside the gene matches: 3. The CDR3 consists of 13 residues. The germline V gene has CDR1 SNHLY and CDR2 FYNNEI. CDR3 amino acids: CASSGDRGEGYTF. The CDR3 region has the DNA TGTGCCAGCAGTGGGGACAGGGGGGAAGGCTACACCTTC.

This clonotype was detected only a few times. The chain links TRBV18 to TRBJ1-1; D is undetermined. Germline lookup yields CDR1 KGHSH and CDR2 LQKENI. The germline V and J ends were trimmed by 3 bases and 1 base, with 9 bases remaining between them. This CDR3 is built from 14 residues. CDR3 protein: CASSPMDGNTEAFF. In nucleotides, the CDR3 is TGTGCCAGCTCACCTATGGACGGGAACACTGAAGCTTTCTTT.

A few counts support this clonotype. An end of the junction differs from the germline gene, which may be a read error. The chain combines TRBV7-2 with TRBJ2-5; TRBD2 might be the D (5 bases). The germline gives CDR1 SGHTA, CDR2 FQGNSA. The CDR3 runs 15 residues. CDR3 amino acids: CASNLGSWRQETQCF. In nucleotides, the CDR3 is TGTGCCAGCAACCTCGGGTCGTGGAGGCAAGAGACCCAGTGCTTC.

This chain uses TRBV2 with TRBJ2-5; D unclear. This CDR3 region has 12 residues. Trimming took 7 bases from V and 5 from J, leaving 11 bases between them. CDR1 SNHLY and CDR2 FYNNEI come from the germline V gene. CDR3 coding DNA: TGTGCCAGCAATCGGCTGGGGGAGACCCAGTACTTC. Encoded protein: CASNRLGETQYF.

This clonotype was detected once. The CDR3 sequence: CASSYKGASYETQYF. DNA for the CDR3: TGTGCCAGCAGTTACAAAGGGGCCAGCTACGAGACCCAGTACTTC. The V gene is TRBV6-5, the J gene TRBJ2-5; TRBD1 might be the D (5 bases). V lost 2 bases to trimming and J lost 5 bases, with 15 bases between them. CDR1 and CDR2 (germline): MNHEY, SVGAGI. CDR3 length equals 15 residues.

The gene calls are TRBV7-9 and TRBJ2-5, with a possible D match to TRBD1 (6 bases). The CDR3 is 11 amino acids. Trimming stripped 5 bases from V and 11 bases from J, with 12 bases between. Germline V gives CDR1 SEHNR, CDR2 FQNEAQ (reference sequence). CDR3 bases: TGTGCCAGCAGCAGACCAGGGGAGCAGTACTTC. This sequence encodes CASSRPGEQYF.

This clonotype was detected only a few times. The chain uses TRBV11-1 and TRBJ2-2; 9 bases agree with TRBD1. Germline V gives CDR1 SGHAT, CDR2 FQDESV (reference sequence). The CDR3 has 19 residues. J gave up 0 bases and V 5 bases, and 13 bases lay outside the gene matches. The CDR3 loop is CASSIGQGRLGANTGELFF. The CDR3 region has the DNA TGTGCCAGCAGCATCGGACAGGGGAGGCTGGGTGCGAACACCGGGGAGCTGTTTTTT.

This clonotype occurred many times. The chain carries TRBV29-1 and TRBJ2-4; possibly TRBD1 for D (5 bases). The CDR3 covers 12 residues. CDR1 is SQVTM, CDR2 ANQGSEA, per germline. Trimming left V 1 base short and J 15 bases short, with 16 bases between. Here the CDR3 reads CSVEVGGATRYF. DNA for the CDR3: TGCAGCGTTGAAGTCGGTGGGGCAACTCGGTACTTC.

The chain uses TRBV28 and TRBJ2-1; D not resolved. The CDR3 extends over 15 amino acids. V lost 5 bases, J lost 2 bases, and 13 bases lay in between. Germline loops: CDR1 MDHEN, CDR2 SYDVKM. The CDR3 spells CASSDLGDTYNEQFF. CDR3 sequence (DNA): TGTGCCAGCAGTGATCTCGGCGACACCTACAATGAGCAGTTCTTC. Using reference TRBV28 and TRBJ2-1 for the parts outside the CDR3, the full variable domain is DVKVTQSSRYLVKRTGEKVFLECVQDMDHENMFWYRQDPGLGLRLIYFSYDVKMKEKGDIPEGYSVSREKKERFSLILESASTNQTSMYLCASSDLGDTYNEQFFGPGTRLTVL.

V usage is TRBV7-6 and J usage is TRBJ2-3; no definite D call. Deletions cut 4 bases from V and 6 bases from J, with 8 bases between. This CDR3 has 12 amino acids. Germline V lookup: CDR1 SGHVS, CDR2 FNYEAQ. In DNA form, the CDR3 reads TGTGCCAGCAGCTCCCTACAGGATACGCAGTATTTT. This gives the protein CASSSLQDTQYF. Variable domain in full (rest from reference TRBV7-6 and TRBJ2-3): GAGVSQSPRYKVTKRGQDVALRCDPISGHVSLYWYRQALGQGPEFLTYFNYEAQQDKSGLPNDRFSAERPEGSISTLTIQRTEQRDSAMYRCASSSLQDTQYFGPGTRLTVL.

V gene TRBV12-3 or TRBV12-4 combines with J gene TRBJ2-5, with D perhaps TRBD2 (6 bases). This CDR3 comprises 14 residues. V was trimmed by 3 bases and J by 4 bases, leaving 12 bases between them. CDR3 residues: CASSFAGPTETQYF. CDR3 sequence (DNA): TGTGCCAGCAGTTTCGCGGGGCCAACAGAGACCCAGTACTTC.

This clonotype has just a few counts. This chain joins TRBV7-2 and TRBJ1-2; 7 bases are shared with TRBD1. CDR1 and CDR2 from the germline V gene are SGHTA and FQGNSA. Germline trimming cut 5 bases from V and 8 bases from J; bases unmatched to any gene: 8. The CDR3 spans 13 residues. The CDR3 DNA sequence: TGTGCCAGCAGCACCCAAGGGGGCAGAGGCTACACCTTC. This translates into CASSTQGGRGYTF.

The rearrangement links TRBV7-9 to TRBJ1-1, with a weak D call TRBD1 (5 bases). V dropped 0 bases and J dropped 4 bases, with 12 bases sitting between them. The CDR3 totals 15 residues. In germline, CDR1 is SEHNR, CDR2 FQNEAQ (reference sequence). CDR3 sequence (DNA): TGTGCCAGCAGCTTAGCTGGGGGGGTATCCACTGAAGCTTTCTTT. It translates to CASSLAGGVSTEAFF.

The sample holds a few counts of this clonotype. The V and J genes are TRBV12-3 or TRBV12-4 and TRBJ1-5; D perhaps matches TRBD1 (5 bases). V lost 3 bases, J lost 5 bases, and 14 bases lay in between. CDR3 size: 15 residues. The CDR3 reads CASSFAGREDQPQHF. The CDR3 region has the DNA TGTGCCAGCAGTTTCGCAGGGAGAGAAGATCAGCCCCAGCATTTT.

This clonotype was observed a handful of times. Written as DNA, the CDR3 is TGTGCCAGTAGTCAGGGGTCTGAAGAAAAACTGTTTTTT. Its translation is CASSQGSEEKLFF. This chain joins TRBV19 and TRBJ1-4; D might be TRBD1 (6 bases). V was trimmed by 5 bases and J by 8 bases, leaving 12 bases between them. From germline, CDR1 is LNHDA and CDR2 SQIVND (reference sequence). CDR3 length equals 13 residues.

The chain joins TRBV20-1 to TRBJ1-4; no clear D gene. CDR1 is DFQATT and CDR2 is SNEGSKA in the germline V gene (reference sequence). Trimming cost V 0 bases and J 1 base, with 6 bases left between them. This CDR3 is built from 14 residues. Here the CDR3 DNA reads TGCAGTGCTAGAGATGATCGAACTAATGAAAAACTGTTTTTT. Translating it yields CSARDDRTNEKLFF.

This clonotype showed up just a few times. V is TRBV21-1 and J is TRBJ2-1; the table's TRBD1 call for D was not verified on the DNA. The DNA matches TRBJ2-7 better at its end, which makes the J call doubtful. TRBV21-1 is tagged as a pseudogene. The CDR3 runs to 15 residues. Here the CDR3 DNA reads TGTGCCAGCAGCTCCCGACAGGGGGGAAATTACGAGCAGTACTTC. Amino acids: CASSSRQGGNYEQYF.

This clonotype has just a few counts. The rearrangement links TRBV4-1 to TRBJ1-1; a weak D match, TRBD1 (5 bases). This CDR3 has 15 amino acids. Trimming removed 4 bases from V and 5 bases from J, with 17 bases in between. From germline, CDR1 is MGHRA and CDR2 YSYEKL. CDR3 sequence (DNA): TGCGCCAGCAGCCCCAAGAACCGCGGGGGGACTGAAGCTTTCTTT. Translation gives CASSPKNRGGTEAFF.